Presented here are 12 T cell receptor beta chains from one specimen sequenced in a study of T cell responses to AZD1222 COVID-19 vaccine (dated by TCRdb to about 2021). The library was produced with the immunoSEQ multiplex PCR assay. In TCRdb, the immuneACCESS table is reduced to in-frame sequences with V and J assigned. These tables do not hold every clone; where another copy was compared, an unresolved V gene accounts for under half, and the others remain unexplained. The sample has about 84,000 clones on record, 80% to 90% of them singletons. Under 11% of the sample is taken by the ten largest. The time point label of this sample denotes: about 28 days (+/-7) after the second vaccine dose. The sequencing here drew on peripheral blood, taken 28 days after the second AZD1222 dose. All receptors derive from an adult who received the AZD1222 COVID-19 vaccine.

The chain links TRBV10-1 to TRBJ1-2; D remains unclear. V lost 0 bases and J 4 bases, leaving 9 bases between the germline ends. CDR3 length: 14 amino acids. Germline CDR1 and CDR2: WNHNN and SYGVQD (reference sequence). The CDR3 loop is CASSESERSYGYTF. The DNA of the CDR3 is TGCGCCAGCAGTGAGTCGGAACGGAGCTATGGCTACACCTTC.

The chain has TRBV7-8 and TRBJ2-1, with 12 bases that match TRBD1. Losses at the gene ends were 5 bases for V and 3 bases for J; bases not matched to a gene: 5. CDR1 and CDR2 from the germline V gene are SGHVS and FQNEAQ. The CDR3 is made up of 16 amino acids. CDR3 nucleotide sequence: TGTGCCAGCAGCGACCGGGACAGGGGGCTCTACAATGAGCAGTTCTTC. Translated: CASSDRDRGLYNEQFF.

The genes are TRBV6-5 and TRBJ1-2, with 8 bases that match TRBD1. Germline V gives CDR1 MNHEY, CDR2 SVGAGI. The CDR3 spans 16 residues. J lost 4 bases, V lost 0 bases, and 7 bases had no gene match. CDR3 DNA: TGTGCCAGCAGTTACTCGGGTCAGGGGGCTAGCTATGGCTACACCTTC. Protein sequence: CASSYSGQGASYGYTF.

The DNA of the CDR3 is TGTGCCAGTAGAGAAATCCAGACTAATGAAAAACTGTTTTTT. It is translated as CASREIQTNEKLFF. V and J are TRBV19 and TRBJ1-4; D is uncertain. CDR3 length equals 14 residues. V gave up 6 bases and J gave up 2 bases, with 10 bases separating them. Per germline, CDR1 LNHDA and CDR2 SQIVND (reference sequence).

The chain carries TRBV7-2 and TRBJ1-2; TRBD1 matches 7 bases. J gave up 4 bases and V 2 bases, and 10 bases lay outside the gene matches. This CDR3 contains 16 residues. CDR1 and CDR2 from the germline V gene are SGHTA and FQGNSA. The chain's CDR3 is CASSLPQDRVFYGYTF. In nucleotides, the CDR3 is TGTGCCAGCAGCTTACCCCAAGACAGGGTATTCTATGGCTACACCTTC.

V usage is TRBV25-1 and J usage is TRBJ1-5; D gene unclear. V lost 2 bases to trimming and J lost 6 bases, with 5 bases between them. CDR1 is MGHDK and CDR2 is SYGVNS in the germline V gene. This CDR3 is 12 amino acids long. CDR3 in amino acids: CASSEPPQPQHF. CDR3 nucleotide sequence: TGTGCCAGCAGTGAACCCCCTCAGCCCCAGCATTTT. Drawing the rest from reference TRBV25-1 and TRBJ1-5, the complete variable domain is EADIYQTPRYLVIGTGKKITLECSQTMGHDKMYWYQQDPGMELHLIHYSYGVNSTEKGDLSSESTVSRIRTEHFPLTLESARPSHTSQYLCASSEPPQPQHFGDGTRLSIL.

This chain uses TRBV9 with TRBJ1-1; 8 nucleotides match TRBD1. The germline gives CDR1 SGDLS, CDR2 YYNGEE. Trimming cost V 3 bases and J 4 bases; bases outside gene matches: 8. The CDR3 is 15 residues long. The DNA of the CDR3 is TGTGCCAGCAGCGAGCCCCCCCAGGGGGCCACTGAAGCTTTCTTT. Translating it yields CASSEPPQGATEAFF.

This clone has more than one count but fewer than ten. The rearrangement joins TRBV11-2 to TRBJ2-1; tentatively, D is TRBD1 (6 bases). The V gene's germline CDR1 is SGHAT and CDR2 FQNNGV. V lost 0 bases and J 7 bases, leaving 10 bases between the germline ends. The CDR3 is made up of 14 amino acids. The CDR3 DNA reads as TGTGCCAGCAGCTTAGATCGTAGGGGGAATGAGCAGTTCTTC. It yields the protein CASSLDRRGNEQFF.

The chain couples TRBV6-1 to TRBJ2-2; TRBD1 matches 10 bases. This CDR3 comprises 14 residues. The J segment lost 13 bases and the V segment lost 3 bases, leaving 8 bases of the junction unmatched. Germline CDR1 and CDR2: MNHNS and SASEGT. The CDR3 coding sequence is TGTGCCAGCAGTGACAAGACAGGGGGCGTACGGCTGTTTTTT. Translated, it gives CASSDKTGGVRLFF.

The V and J genes are TRBV18 and TRBJ1-1, with TRBD1 as a possible D gene (6 bases). This CDR3 region has 17 residues. Trimming removed 2 bases from V and 0 bases from J, with 16 bases in between. Germline CDR1 KGHSH, CDR2 LQKENI. The CDR3 coding sequence is TGTGCCAGCTCACCAGGTTCGGGGGCGAGGGTGAACACTGAAGCTTTCTTT. It is translated as CASSPGSGARVNTEAFF.

The chain uses TRBV28 and TRBJ2-5; D is possibly TRBD1 or TRBD2 (6 bases each). This CDR3 contains 16 residues. Germline assignment: CDR1 MDHEN and CDR2 SYDVKM. V was pared by 2 bases and J by 5 bases, with 18 bases between. As DNA, the CDR3 is TGTGCCAGCAGTTTAATTGGGATGGGGGGCGGGGAGACCCAGTACTTC. Protein: CASSLIGMGGGETQYF.

The chain is built from TRBV7-2 and TRBJ2-5; 7 bases agree with TRBD1. The CDR3 length is 15 residues. V trimming: 0 bases; J trimming: 3 bases; junction bases outside the gene matches: 4. Per the germline V gene, CDR1 is SGHTA and CDR2 is FQGNSA. DNA of the CDR3: TGTGCCAGCAGCTTAGCGCTAACAGGGGAAGAGACCCAGTACTTC. Its protein product is CASSLALTGEETQYF. Based on the CDR3 plus reference TRBV7-2 and TRBJ2-5, the full variable domain is GAGVSQSPSNKVTEKGKDVELRCDPISGHTALYWYRQSLGQGLEFLIYFQGNSAPDKSGLPSDRFSAERTGGSVSTLTIQRTQQEDSAVYLCASSLALTGEETQYFGPGTRLLVL.